The 23 T cell receptor beta chains listed next were all sequenced from one sample in a study of shared clonotypes between healthy human individuals. Here immunoSEQ multiplex PCR was the method, and the copy in TCRdb shows in-frame clones only, minus some. The sample comprises some 490,000 clones, approximately 81% of which are singletons, and over 9.5% rests with the top ten. What was sequenced was PBMCs. The receptors derive from a woman aged 40 to 50 in good health. Some clones in this sample may be carry-over from other donors' samples.

This clone has a count of ten or more. This sample includes further DNA sequences coding for the same CDR3. The chain uses TRBV11-2 and TRBJ1-3; TRBD1 matches 7 bases. This CDR3 has 16 amino acids. J was trimmed by 2 bases and V by 0 bases; bases with no gene match: 4. Per the germline V gene, CDR1 is SGHAT and CDR2 is FQNNGV. The CDR3 region is CASSLDLQGAGNTIYF. The CDR3 DNA is TGTGCCAGCAGCTTAGATCTGCAGGGGGCTGGAAACACCATATATTTT.

This clone has just one count. The chain links TRBV19 to TRBJ2-7; 8 bases align to TRBD2. The CDR3 runs to 14 residues. The V gene's germline CDR1 is LNHDA and CDR2 SQIVND (reference sequence). The trim removed 5 bases at V and 2 bases at J, leaving 5 bases unmatched. DNA of the CDR3: TGTGCCAGTAGTCCCCGGGAGGGGCCCTACGAGCAGTACTTC. This codes for CASSPREGPYEQYF. Together with reference TRBV19 and TRBJ2-7, the CDR3 gives the full variable domain: DGGITQSPKYLFRKEGQNVTLSCEQNLNHDAMYWYRQDPGQGLRLIYYSQIVNDFQKGDIAEGYSVSREKKESFPLTVTSAQKNPTAFYLCASSPREGPYEQYFGPGTRLTVT.

A remark on this clone: This is likely an artifact of a read error, given a far larger clone one base away. The genes are TRBV4-2 and TRBJ1-5; D gene ambiguous. Germline V lookup: CDR1 LGHNA, CDR2 YNFKEQ. CDR3 length: 13 amino acids. CDR3 bases: TGTTCCAGCAGCCAAGAGGATAATCAGCCCCAGCATTTT. This translates into CSSSQEDNQPQHF.

The chain employs TRBV30 and TRBJ2-7; a possible D gene is TRBD2 (5 bases). Trimming took off 2 bases at V and 5 bases at J, with 16 bases between the two ends. This CDR3 contains 14 residues. Germline assignment: CDR1 GTSNPN and CDR2 SVGIG (reference sequence). DNA for the CDR3: TGTGCCTGGAGTAGAGGGTTAGAAGGGAACGAGCAGTACTTC. It translates to CAWSRGLEGNEQYF.

This clone has more than one count but fewer than ten. The rearrangement uses TRBV28 and TRBJ1-5; D is uncertain. Germline CDR1 reads MDHEN; CDR2 reads SYDVKM. V was pared by 8 bases and J by 2 bases, with 16 bases between. This CDR3 is 15 amino acids long. The CDR3 spells CASVGGFLGNQPQHF. The CDR3 DNA reads TGTGCCAGCGTGGGAGGGTTCTTAGGCAATCAGCCCCAGCATTTT.

The chain couples TRBV28 to TRBJ2-7, with 8 nucleotides matching TRBD2. The V and J ends lost 10 bases and 4 bases, in that order; junction bases with no gene match: 6. Germline values: CDR1 MDHEN, CDR2 SYDVKM. This CDR3 has 12 residues. This CDR3 reads CATQAGVYEQYF. CDR3 coding DNA: TGTGCCACCCAAGCGGGAGTATACGAGCAGTACTTC. The entire variable domain, with the rest obtained from reference TRBV28 and TRBJ2-7, is as follows: DVKVTQSSRYLVKRTGEKVFLECVQDMDHENMFWYRQDPGLGLRLIYFSYDVKMKEKGDIPEGYSVSREKKERFSLILESASTNQTSMYLCATQAGVYEQYFGPGTRLTVT.

The chain employs TRBV27 and TRBJ2-1; 8 nucleotides line up with TRBD1. With V trimmed by 1 base and J by 4 bases, 3 bases remained unmatched. The germline V gene encodes CDR1 MNHEY and CDR2 SMNVEV (reference sequence). The length of the CDR3 is 15 residues. This CDR3 reads CASSLYGQGYNEQFF. Here the CDR3 DNA reads TGTGCCAGCAGTTTATATGGACAGGGATACAATGAGCAGTTCTTC.

The J gene is TRBJ2-5, the V gene TRBV11-2, with TRBD2 identical over 9 bases. TRBJ2-7 explains the end of the DNA better; the J call may be wrong. The CDR3 spans 17 residues. The germline CDR1 and CDR2 sequences are SGHAT and FQNNGV. CDR3 residues: CASSLSRLAATSYEQYF. The CDR3 DNA reads as TGTGCCAGCAGCCTATCCAGACTAGCGGCTACCTCCTACGAGCAGTACTTC.

The V gene is TRBV4-3, the J gene TRBJ1-2; 7 nucleotides align to TRBD1. In germline, CDR1 is LGHNA, CDR2 YSLEER. The CDR3 is 13 amino acids. The V segment lost 0 bases and the J segment 7 bases; nucleotides outside the gene matches: 2. The CDR3 region is CASSQETGLGYTF. The CDR3 DNA reads as TGCGCCAGCAGCCAAGAGACAGGGCTTGGCTACACCTTC.

The rearrangement uses TRBV19 and TRBJ2-7; 7 bases agree with TRBD2. The CDR3 loop spans 13 amino acids. Per the germline V gene, CDR1 is LNHDA and CDR2 is SQIVND (reference sequence). The V and J ends lost 5 bases and 7 bases, in that order; junction bases with no gene match: 8. CDR3 protein: CASSAGPGGEQYF. The CDR3 DNA follows: TGTGCCAGTAGTGCGGGCCCGGGAGGAGAGCAGTACTTC.

The CDR3 DNA reads TGTGCCAGCAGTTTAAGCAAACAGCCCCACTACGAGCAGTACTTC. Translation: CASSLSKQPHYEQYF. This chain joins TRBV28 and TRBJ2-7; D not resolved. The V and J ends lost 2 bases and 3 bases respectively, with 14 bases between them. Germline CDR1 MDHEN, CDR2 SYDVKM. This CDR3 has 15 residues. The complete variable domain, with remaining parts taken from reference TRBV28 and TRBJ2-7, reads DVKVTQSSRYLVKRTGEKVFLECVQDMDHENMFWYRQDPGLGLRLIYFSYDVKMKEKGDIPEGYSVSREKKERFSLILESASTNQTSMYLCASSLSKQPHYEQYFGPGTRLTVT.

V usage is TRBV29-1 and J usage is TRBJ2-3; D gene unclear. V was clipped by 3 bases and J by 2 bases, with 21 bases between them. CDR1 is SQVTM and CDR2 is ANQGSEA in the germline V gene. The CDR3 has 17 amino acids. The CDR3 DNA is TGCAGCGTTGACGTTCCCCCAGCCTGCACCAACACAGATACGCAGTATTTT. This translates into CSVDVPPACTNTDTQYF.

This clone was observed once. One base separates it from a far larger clone, so it is likely a read error. Other DNA variants within this sample encode the same CDR3. The J gene is TRBJ1-1, the V gene TRBV4-2; D gene unclear. Germline V gene lookup returns CDR1 LGHNA and CDR2 YNFKEQ. V was cut by 4 bases and J by 3 bases, with 18 bases left in between. The CDR3 is 16 residues long. This CDR3 is CASSPWTGIADTEAFF. CDR3 coding DNA: TGTGCCAGCAGCCCGTGGACGGGGATTGCGGACACTGAAGCTTTCTTT.

This clone has just one count. The rearrangement joins TRBV19 to TRBJ1-2; TRBD1 is a possible D gene (5 bases). The ends were cut back, 3 bases at V and 8 bases at J, with 19 bases in the middle. This CDR3 is built from 15 residues. From germline, CDR1 is LNHDA and CDR2 SQIVND (reference sequence). CDR3 sequence reads: CASSITERGKAGYTF. For the CDR3, the DNA is TGTGCCAGTAGTATCACCGAGCGGGGGAAGGCGGGCTACACCTTC.

The chain links TRBV11-2 to TRBJ2-1; 14 bases fit TRBD2. The V gene's germline CDR1 is SGHAT and CDR2 FQNNGV. This CDR3 spans 15 amino acids. With 6 bases clipped from V and 8 bases from J, the junction kept 6 bases outside the gene matches. The CDR3 reads CASRGTSGSIDEQFF. The DNA for the CDR3 is TGTGCCAGCAGAGGGACTAGCGGGAGTATCGATGAGCAGTTCTTC. The variable domain in full, with the rest retrieved from reference TRBV11-2 and TRBJ2-1, is EAGVAQSPRYKIIEKRQSVAFWCNPISGHATLYWYQQILGQGPKLLIQFQNNGVVDDSQLPKDRFSAERLKGVDSTLKIQPAKLEDSAVYLCASRGTSGSIDEQFFGPGTRLTVL.

This sequence joins TRBV6-5 and TRBJ2-5, with a tentative D call TRBD2 (5 bases). The CDR3 consists of 11 residues. Per germline, CDR1 MNHEY and CDR2 SVGAGI. Trimming cost V 7 bases and J 4 bases, with 7 bases left between them. The CDR3 sequence is CASTAGETQYF. CDR3 sequence (DNA): TGTGCCAGCACTGCGGGAGAGACCCAGTACTTC.

This clone has just one count. J is TRBJ1-4 and V is TRBV5-6; no definite D call. V gave up 7 bases and J gave up 7 bases, with 14 bases separating them. The CDR3 contains 13 residues. The V gene's germline CDR1 is SGHDT and CDR2 YYEEEE. The CDR3 sequence is CASGPRASEKLFF. DNA of the CDR3: TGTGCCAGCGGGCCCCGGGCAAGTGAAAAACTGTTTTTT.

About this clone: A far larger clone differs by one base, so this is likely a read error. No DNA is shown, since the ends of the CDR3 on it are uncertain; the CDR3 is the one TCRdb lists. This chain links TRBV28 with TRBJ1-3. The CDR3 has 19 amino acids, counting both end residues. Germline V lookup: CDR1 MDHEN, CDR2 SYDVKM. The CDR3 region is CASSLSLPGGVGSGNTMYF.

V and J are TRBV18 and TRBJ1-2; D is perhaps TRBD1 (6 bases). CDR1 KGHSH and CDR2 LQKENI come from the germline V gene. Trimming took off 3 bases at V and 6 bases at J, with 14 bases between the two ends. The CDR3 covers 14 residues. This CDR3 reads CASSPGYQGHGYTF. DNA for the CDR3: TGTGCCAGCTCACCGGGGTACCAGGGGCATGGCTACACCTTC.

The chain is built from TRBV6-4 and TRBJ1-1; D might be TRBD1 (6 bases). V was shortened by 6 bases and J by 2 bases, with 16 bases between the two germline ends. This CDR3 region has 15 residues. Per the germline V gene, CDR1 is MRHNA and CDR2 is SNTAGT. The DNA of the CDR3 is TGTGCCAGCAGGCTCGAGGGGGGACAAAACACTGAAGCTTTCTTT. It is translated as CASRLEGGQNTEAFF.

The genes are TRBV10-3 and TRBJ2-7, with TRBD1 matching over 10 bases. Germline-derived CDR1 and CDR2 are ENHRY and SYGVKD. CDR3 length: 17 amino acids. Trimming at V came to 0 bases and at J to 4 bases, leaving 9 bases not matched to a gene. In nucleotides, the CDR3 is TGTGCCATCAGTGAGTCGACAGGGGGCCGAGGGATATACGAGCAGTACTTC. This codes for CAISESTGGRGIYEQYF.

As concerns this clone: This clone may be a read error of a much larger clone one base away. This sample also contains other DNA sequences that code for the same CDR3. The V and J genes are TRBV6-1 and TRBJ1-1; a possible D gene is TRBD1 (6 bases). This CDR3 has 13 residues. CDR1 is MNHNS and CDR2 is SASEGT in the germline V gene. CDR3 residues: CASSGRGYTEAFF. The DNA for the CDR3 is TGTGCTAGCAGTGGAAGGGGGTACACTGAAGCTTTCTTT.

This chain joins TRBV5-6 and TRBJ2-1, with a tentative D call TRBD2 (6 bases). The CDR3 is made up of 16 amino acids. The V end lost 0 bases, the J end lost 7 bases, and 17 bases lay between the germline ends. Per germline, CDR1 SGHDT and CDR2 YYEEEE. The CDR3 protein is CASSLASIGRSNEQFF. The CDR3 region has the DNA TGTGCCAGCAGCTTGGCATCTATCGGGAGATCAAATGAGCAGTTCTTC.